The count of the clone carrying this T cell receptor beta chain is one. Libraries were prepared by immunoSEQ multiplex PCR; TCRdb keeps only in-frame clonotypes and omits some of them. The table records roughly 1,900 clones, 94% of them present only once. This entry belongs to a study of tumor T cells in aggressive B-cell lymphoma. Germline CDR1 SGHDT, CDR2 YYEEEE. There are 16 residues in the CDR3. V was pared by 1 base and J by 4 bases, with 8 bases of the junction left unmatched. Sequenced input: tumor tissue. This receptor was obtained from an adult with diffuse large B cell lymphoma. The chain employs TRBV5-6 and TRBJ2-7; TRBD2 matches at 10 bases. CDR3 in amino acids: CASSLFLAGDRYEQYF. CDR3 nucleotide sequence: TGTGCCAGCAGCTTGTTCCTAGCGGGGGATAGGTACGAGCAGTACTTC.